The 26 T cell receptor beta chains below were found in one sample sequenced in a study of T cells in Graves' hyperthyroidism and ophthalmopathy. There were TCR beta CDR3 regions amplified from RNA transcripts. First-round RT-PCR targeting the TCR CDR3 was performed with the HTBI primer set. One entry per CDR3 protein, called by TCRdb with MiXCR from the multiplex PCR reads. The data show 500,000 or so distinct CDR3 sequences, over 15% seen once. Sequences were obtained from blood. These receptors came from a woman under 30 with Graves' ophthalmopathy.

This clonotype was recorded many times. As DNA, the CDR3 is TGTGCCTGGAGTGCGATGGGACAGGGGAACCTGCGGTATGGCTACACCTTC. Residues: CAWSAMGQGNLRYGYTF. The chain has TRBV30 and TRBJ1-2; 10 nucleotides match TRBD1. Losses at the gene ends were 1 base for V and 5 bases for J; bases not matched to a gene: 13. The germline CDR1 and CDR2 sequences are GTSNPN and SVGIG (reference sequence). The CDR3 loop spans 17 amino acids.

This clonotype was seen many times. V is TRBV28 and J is TRBJ2-3, with 7 bases matching TRBD1. From germline, CDR1 is MDHEN and CDR2 SYDVKM. This CDR3 region has 14 residues. Trimming at V came to 8 bases and at J to 6 bases, leaving 11 bases not matched to a gene. The CDR3 loop reads CASLQGTFTDTQYF. CDR3 bases: TGTGCCAGCTTACAGGGGACCTTCACGGATACGCAGTATTTT. The whole variable domain, filled in from reference TRBV28 and TRBJ2-3, reads DVKVTQSSRYLVKRTGEKVFLECVQDMDHENMFWYRQDPGLGLRLIYFSYDVKMKEKGDIPEGYSVSREKKERFSLILESASTNQTSMYLCASLQGTFTDTQYFGPGTRLTVL.

The table lists this clonotype with a few counts. V usage is TRBV20-1 and J usage is TRBJ2-7; 14 nucleotides line up with TRBD2. The V gene end was trimmed by 3 bases and the J gene end by 6 bases; junction bases not matched to a gene: 10. This CDR3 comprises 16 residues. Germline lookup yields CDR1 DFQATT and CDR2 SNEGSKA (reference sequence). The CDR3 nucleotides are TGCAGTGCTAGTCTCGGGACTAGCGGGAGAAAAGGCGAGCAGTACTTC. Protein sequence: CSASLGTSGRKGEQYF.

In regard to this clonotype: One end of the junction is discordant with germline, which a read error may explain. The chain is built from TRBV3-1 and TRBJ2-6; the D gene is possibly TRBD2 (6 bases). Germline V CDR1 and CDR2: LGHDT, YNNKEL (reference sequence). The CDR3 has 19 amino acids. The chain's CDR3 is CVSSQEFPGASSGANVLTF. For the CDR3, the DNA is TGTGTCAGCAGCCAAGAGTTCCCGGGAGCCTCCTCCGGGGCCAACGTCCTGACTTTC.

The V gene is TRBV4-3, the J gene TRBJ2-5; TRBD2 matches at 8 bases. With 3 bases clipped from V and 2 bases from J, the junction kept 8 bases outside the gene matches. CDR3 size: 16 residues. From germline, CDR1 is LGHNA and CDR2 YSLEER. The CDR3 nucleotides are TGCGCCAGCAGCCAGCGAGGAGCGGGAGAACAAGAGACCCAGTACTTC. As protein: CASSQRGAGEQETQYF.

The V and J genes are TRBV20-1 and TRBJ2-1, with TRBD2 as a possible D gene (5 bases). The V gene's germline CDR1 is DFQATT and CDR2 SNEGSKA (reference sequence). The CDR3 runs 13 residues. V lost 8 bases to trimming and J lost 4 bases, with 15 bases between them. This CDR3 is CSHRTGIYNEQFF. The CDR3, as DNA: TGCAGTCACCGGACCGGGATTTACAATGAGCAGTTCTTC.

This clonotype has only a few counts. The CDR3 DNA sequence: TGTGCCAGCAGCTTAATGGCCTGGACAGGGGGACGGGCAGCTAACACTGAAGCTTTCTTT. This codes for CASSLMAWTGGRAANTEAFF. The chain links TRBV7-3 to TRBJ1-1; 10 positions agree with TRBD1. The CDR3 spans 20 residues. Trimming cost V 1 base and J 2 bases; bases outside gene matches: 16. CDR1 is SGHTA and CDR2 is FQGTGA in the germline V gene.

As DNA, the CDR3 is TGTGCCAGCAATGATCCAGGGACTGGATTCTACGAGCAGTACTTC. It encodes CASNDPGTGFYEQYF. The rearrangement links TRBV6-1 to TRBJ2-7, with TRBD2 as a possible D gene (6 bases). Germline V gives CDR1 MNHNS, CDR2 SASEGT. The CDR3 extends over 15 amino acids. V was cut by 7 bases and J by 3 bases, with 19 bases left in between.

Worth noting for this clonotype: This may come from a read error, since a much larger clone is one base off. This chain uses TRBV20-1 with TRBJ1-5; 10 bases line up with TRBD1. This CDR3 has 13 residues. V trimming: 3 bases; J trimming: 6 bases; junction bases outside the gene matches: 2. Germline CDR1 and CDR2: DFQATT and SNEGSKA (reference sequence). As DNA, the CDR3 is TGCAGTGCTAGGGGACAGGGGAGTCAGCCCCAGCATTTT. It translates to CSARGQGSQPQHF.

The genes are TRBV11-2 and TRBJ2-3; 12 nucleotides match TRBD2. Germline lookup yields CDR1 SGHAT and CDR2 FQNNGV. V trimming: 1 base; J trimming: 7 bases; junction bases outside the gene matches: 12. The CDR3 sequence is 18 residues long. The CDR3 reads CASSLGGLAGSAWYTQYF. The CDR3 DNA is TGTGCCAGCAGCTTAGGCGGACTAGCGGGATCCGCCTGGTATACGCAGTATTTT.

This clonotype showed up many times. J is TRBJ1-2 and V is TRBV10-3; D ambiguous. Germline V gene sequence: CDR1 ENHRY, CDR2 SYGVKD. V lost 0 bases and J 6 bases, leaving 11 bases between the germline ends. This CDR3 contains 14 residues. Here the CDR3 DNA reads TGTGCCATCAGTGAGTCAGGCCGCGGGGATGGCTACACCTTC. Protein sequence: CAISESGRGDGYTF.

This sequence joins TRBV11-3 and TRBJ1-2; 7 positions match TRBD1. This CDR3 contains 18 residues. With 1 base clipped from V and 5 bases from J, the junction kept 16 bases outside the gene matches. The germline gives CDR1 SGHNT, CDR2 YENEEA. Here the CDR3 reads CASSLGRAGDSRGYGYTF. Here the CDR3 DNA reads TGTGCCAGCAGCTTAGGCAGGGCCGGGGACAGCCGAGGGTATGGCTACACCTTC.

This clonotype turned up a few times. This sequence joins TRBV7-2 and TRBJ1-6, with 8 bases lining up with TRBD1. The CDR3 consists of 16 residues. J gave up 6 bases and V 1 base, and 5 bases lay outside the gene matches. Germline loops: CDR1 SGHTA, CDR2 FQGNSA. The DNA of the CDR3 is TGTGCCAGCAGCTTAGTCGGGACAGGACGTAATTCACCCCTCCACTTT. Amino acid sequence: CASSLVGTGRNSPLHF.

This clonotype was detected ten times or more. The chain recombines TRBV2 with TRBJ2-7; D is unresolved. CDR1 is SNHLY, CDR2 FYNNEI, per germline. The CDR3 extends over 12 amino acids. V lost 8 bases and J lost 4, with 12 bases in between. As DNA, the CDR3 is TGTGCCAGCGACGAGGTGGGGTACGAGCAGTACTTC. Translated, it gives CASDEVGYEQYF.

This chain links TRBV7-2 with TRBJ2-7; 8 nucleotides line up with TRBD1. This CDR3 has 15 residues. Germline V gene lookup returns CDR1 SGHTA and CDR2 FQGNSA. Trimming removed 5 bases from V and 2 bases from J; junction bases left unmatched: 8. The CDR3 protein is CASSLRTGSAYEQYF. In DNA form, the CDR3 reads TGTGCCAGCAGCCTCCGGACAGGGTCCGCCTACGAGCAGTACTTC.

This clonotype was picked up a small number of times. This chain connects TRBV7-2 to TRBJ2-2; D gene uncertain. Germline V gene sequence: CDR1 SGHTA, CDR2 FQGNSA. Trimming cost V 5 bases and J 6 bases, with 7 bases left between them. This CDR3 contains 12 residues. The CDR3 loop is CASSETAGELFF. For the CDR3, the DNA is TGTGCCAGCAGCGAAACAGCCGGGGAGCTGTTTTTT. The entire variable domain, with the rest obtained from reference TRBV7-2 and TRBJ2-2, is as follows: GAGVSQSPSNKVTEKGKDVELRCDPISGHTALYWYRQSLGQGLEFLIYFQGNSAPDKSGLPSDRFSAERTGGSVSTLTIQRTQQEDSAVYLCASSETAGELFFGEGSRLTVL.

This chain connects TRBV7-8 to TRBJ1-4; possibly TRBD1 for D (5 bases). Germline V gene data show CDR1 as SGHVS and CDR2 as FQNEAQ. This CDR3 has 15 residues. The V end was cut by 5 bases, the J end by 7 bases, with 17 bases between. For the CDR3, the DNA is TGTGCCAGCAGCGGGGGGTACTTCGGGGGTGAAAAACTGTTTTTT. Its protein product is CASSGGYFGGEKLFF.

This clonotype was counted ten times or more. The V gene is TRBV27, the J gene TRBJ2-3; 8 nucleotides agree with TRBD1. Germline V CDR1 and CDR2: MNHEY, SMNVEV (reference sequence). V gave up 5 bases and J gave up 0 bases; unmatched junction bases: 7. This CDR3 has 16 amino acids. The CDR3, as DNA: TGTGCCAGCAGTCCCAGGGGGCAGATTAGCACAGATACGCAGTATTTT. Translated: CASSPRGQISTDTQYF.

The sample holds a few counts of this clonotype. The V call is TRBV6-1, the J call TRBJ2-7; TRBD1 might be the D (6 bases). The V gene lost 5 bases and the J gene lost 2 bases, with 16 bases spanning the gap. This CDR3 has 15 amino acids. Germline CDR1 reads MNHNS; CDR2 reads SASEGT. The CDR3 reads CASSPVQGPPYEQYF. In DNA, the CDR3 is TGTGCCAGCAGTCCCGTGCAGGGGCCTCCCTACGAGCAGTACTTC.

The table lists this clonotype with many counts. This chain connects TRBV2 to TRBJ2-7; no clear D gene. The CDR3 length is 12 residues. Germline CDR1 reads SNHLY; CDR2 reads FYNNEI. The V end was cut by 4 bases, the J end by 1 base, with 5 bases between. The CDR3 region has the DNA TGTGCCAGCAGTGGTCCTTCCTACGAGCAGTACTTC. Translating it yields CASSGPSYEQYF.

This clonotype was detected once. The rearrangement links TRBV18 to TRBJ2-4, with D unresolved. In germline, CDR1 is KGHSH, CDR2 LQKENI. This CDR3 has 15 amino acids. Trimming left V 1 base short and J 8 bases short, with 15 bases between. Here the CDR3 reads CASSPRVGGPHIQYF. In DNA, the CDR3 is TGTGCCAGCTCACCACGGGTAGGTGGACCGCACATTCAGTACTTC.

The rearrangement uses TRBV19 and TRBJ2-2; TRBD2 aligns across 7 bases. Per germline, CDR1 LNHDA and CDR2 SQIVND (reference sequence). The CDR3 covers 16 residues. The junction had 11 bases not matched to a gene; V was cut back by 2 bases and J by 8 bases. CDR3 in amino acids: CASSIQGGPEVGELFF. In DNA, the CDR3 is TGTGCCAGTAGTATACAGGGAGGGCCCGAGGTGGGGGAGCTGTTTTTT.

This chain connects TRBV10-3 to TRBJ2-5; D unclear. CDR3 length: 12 residues. V lost 3 bases and J 2 bases, leaving 4 bases between the germline ends. The V gene's germline CDR1 is ENHRY and CDR2 SYGVKD. This CDR3 is CAISDYQETQYF. CDR3 sequence (DNA): TGTGCCATCAGTGACTATCAAGAGACCCAGTACTTC.

This clonotype showed up many times. The genes are TRBV20-1 and TRBJ2-7; 8 nucleotides agree with TRBD1. The J segment lost 5 bases and the V segment lost 5 bases, leaving 8 bases of the junction unmatched. Germline V gene data show CDR1 as DFQATT and CDR2 as SNEGSKA (reference sequence). The CDR3 totals 13 residues. CDR3 DNA: TGCAGTGCTCGACGACAGGGGCCGGACGAGCAGTACTTC. Its translation: CSARRQGPDEQYF.

This clonotype was seen ten or more times. The V and J genes are TRBV28 and TRBJ1-3; TRBD1 is a possible D gene (5 bases). The V end lost 3 bases, the J end lost 0 bases, and 9 bases lay between the germline ends. The CDR3 has 15 amino acids. Germline CDR1 is MDHEN and CDR2 is SYDVKM. CDR3 sequence (DNA): TGTGCCAGCAGTTTGGAGGGGAGCTCTGGAAACACCATATATTTT. Protein: CASSLEGSSGNTIYF.

There are many counts of this clonotype. The rearrangement uses TRBV2 and TRBJ2-5; 7 nucleotides match TRBD1. The CDR3 is 17 residues long. The J segment lost 4 bases and the V segment lost 7 bases, leaving 18 bases of the junction unmatched. The V gene's germline CDR1 is SNHLY and CDR2 FYNNEI. The CDR3: CASNTAETGVVGETQYF. Written as DNA, the CDR3 is TGTGCCAGCAATACCGCCGAAACAGGGGTGGTTGGAGAGACCCAGTACTTC. The full variable domain, its missing parts supplied by reference TRBV2 and TRBJ2-5, is EPEVTQTPSHQVTQMGQEVILRCVPISNHLYFYWYRQILGQKVEFLVSFYNNEISEKSEIFDDQFSVERPDGSNFTLKIRSTKLEDSAMYFCASNTAETGVVGETQYFGPGTRLLVL.